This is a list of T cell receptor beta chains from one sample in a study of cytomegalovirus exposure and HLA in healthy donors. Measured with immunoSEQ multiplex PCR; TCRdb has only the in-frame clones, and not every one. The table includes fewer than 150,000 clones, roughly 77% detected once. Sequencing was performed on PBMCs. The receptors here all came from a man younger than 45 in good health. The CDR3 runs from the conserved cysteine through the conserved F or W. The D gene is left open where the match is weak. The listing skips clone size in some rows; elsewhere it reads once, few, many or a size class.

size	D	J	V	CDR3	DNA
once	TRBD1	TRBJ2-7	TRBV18	CASSPLGGPDYEQYF	TGTGCCAGCTCACCATTAGGGGGCCCGGACTACGAGCAGTACTTC
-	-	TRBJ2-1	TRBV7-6	CASSRAANNEQFF	TGTGCCAGCAGCCGAGCGGCAAACAATGAGCAGTTCTTC
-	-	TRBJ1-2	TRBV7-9	CSSSSNWDTHHGYTF	TGTTCCAGCAGCTCAAACTGGGACACTCATCATGGCTACACCTTC
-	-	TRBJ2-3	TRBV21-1	CASSEGLAGADTQYF	TGTGCCAGCAGCGAAGGACTAGCGGGAGCAGATACGCAGTATTTT
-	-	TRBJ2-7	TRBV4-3	CASSPHSRSYEQYF	TGCGCCAGCAGCCCCCACAGCAGATCCTACGAGCAGTACTTC
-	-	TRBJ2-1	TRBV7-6	CASSLAWDFPSDNEQFF	TGTGCCAGCAGCTTAGCTTGGGACTTCCCCTCGGACAATGAGCAGTTCTTC
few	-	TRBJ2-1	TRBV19	CASSITRYNEQFF	TGTGCCAGTAGTATAACCCGGTACAATGAGCAGTTCTTC
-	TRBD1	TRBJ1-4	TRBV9	CASSAQDREKLFF	TGTGCCAGCAGCGCACAGGACAGGGAAAAACTGTTTTTT
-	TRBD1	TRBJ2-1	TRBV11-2	CASSSRTGHKSSYNEQFF	TGTGCCAGCAGCTCCAGGACAGGGCATAAATCCTCCTACAATGAGCAGTTCTTC
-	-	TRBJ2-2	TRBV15	CATSTSSDSNTGELFF	TGTGCCACCAGCACTTCTAGCGACTCGAACACCGGGGAGCTGTTTTTT
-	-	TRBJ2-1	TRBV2	CARRQRLPRTYNEQFF	TGTGCCAGGAGACAGAGGCTCCCGCGGACCTACAATGAGCAGTTCTTC
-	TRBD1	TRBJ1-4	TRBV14	CASSKRDSFFREKLFF	TGTGCCAGCAGCAAGAGGGACAGTTTTTTTCGGGAAAAACTGTTTTTT
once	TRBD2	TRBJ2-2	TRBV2	CASSPPSGSSGELFF	TGTGCCAGCAGTCCCCCTAGCGGCAGCTCCGGGGAGCTGTTTTTT
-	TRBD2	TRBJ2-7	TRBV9	CASNPSGVSYEQYF	TGTGCCAGCAACCCTAGCGGGGTATCCTACGAGCAGTACTTC
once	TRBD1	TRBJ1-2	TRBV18	CASSSLDRPNYGYTF	TGTGCCAGCTCATCTTTGGACAGGCCGAACTATGGCTACACCTTC
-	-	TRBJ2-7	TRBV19	CASSTRGGSYEQYF	TGTGCCAGTAGTACCCGTGGAGGCTCCTACGAGCAGTACTTC
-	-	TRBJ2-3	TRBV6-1	CASRAIASKTDTQYF	TGTGCCAGCAGGGCTATTGCTAGCAAGACAGATACGCAGTATTTT